The present T cell receptor beta chain was sequenced within a study of regulatory T cells in long-lasting Graves disease. Germline V lookup: CDR1 SQVTM, CDR2 ANQGSEA. The CDR3 is made up of 19 amino acids. The J segment lost 2 bases and the V segment lost 2 bases, leaving 17 bases of the junction unmatched. HTBI primers from iRepertoire and Arm-PCR of CDR3 regions yielded the TCR beta libraries. TCRdb recomputed calls from the multiplex PCR reads with MiXCR, one row per CDR3 protein. Of about 460,000 distinct CDR3 sequences detected, 14% appear once; the ten largest clones hold around a sixth. Noted time point: newly diagnosed GD, antithyroid drugs for less than 3 months. RNA extracted from PBMCs served as the sequencing template. These same records also appear under a second study, on T cells in Graves' hyperthyroidism and ophthalmopathy. That source reports: Any patient presenting with uncontrolled infection, other autoimmune disease, pregnancy or lactation was left out.

V gene TRBV29-1 combines with J gene TRBJ2-5, with TRBD2 matching 10 bases. The sequenced sample was peripheral blood mononuclear cells (PBMCs), obtained at new diagnosis, from a patient treated with antithyroid drugs. The sequence came from a woman aged 50 to 60 with Graves disease. CDR3 sequence (DNA): TGCAGCGTTGAATCGGGTTATCGGCTAGCGGGAGCCCCTCAAGAGACCCAGTACTTC. Its protein is CSVESGYRLAGAPQETQYF.